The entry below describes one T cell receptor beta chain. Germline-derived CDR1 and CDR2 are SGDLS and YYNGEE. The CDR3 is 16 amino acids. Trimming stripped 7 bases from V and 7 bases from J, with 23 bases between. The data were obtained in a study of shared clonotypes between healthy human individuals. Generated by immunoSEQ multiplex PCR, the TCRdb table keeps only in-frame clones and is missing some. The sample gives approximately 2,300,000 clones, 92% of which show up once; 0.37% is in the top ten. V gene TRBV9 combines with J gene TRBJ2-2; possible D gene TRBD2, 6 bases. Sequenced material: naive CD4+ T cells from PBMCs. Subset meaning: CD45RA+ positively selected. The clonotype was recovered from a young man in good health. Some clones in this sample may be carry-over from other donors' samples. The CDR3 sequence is CASSVGAGNGGGELFF. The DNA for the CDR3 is TGTGCCAGCTCCGTCGGGGCGGGAAATGGCGGCGGGGAGCTGTTTTTT. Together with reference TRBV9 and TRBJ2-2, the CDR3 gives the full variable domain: DSGVTQTPKHLITATGQRVTLRCSPRSGDLSVYWYQQSLDQGLQFLIQYYNGEERAKGNILERFSAQQFPDLHSELNLSSLELGDSALYFCASSVGAGNGGGELFFGEGSRLTVL.